Listed below are T cell receptor beta chains from one sample, sequenced in a study of blood T cell repertoires in COVID-19. Repertoires were generated with immunoSEQ multiplex PCR, while TCRdb's copy carries only in-frame clones and drops some. The sample holds roughly 150,000 clones, over 70% seen once. Specimen: peripheral blood. The receptors shown here come from a man aged 60-69 years with acute or convalescent COVID-19. Both conserved end residues are part of each CDR3. The D gene is left open where the match is weak. Not all rows give a size; the values are once, few, many and, for expanded clones, a class.

DNA: TGTGCCAGCAGCTTGGCCGGAGTGAACATTCAGTACTTC
CDR3: CASSLAGVNIQYF
J: TRBJ2-4
size: NA
V: TRBV5-4
D: NA

DNA: TGCGCCAGCAGCTTAGCGGGGGGCCTAGAGACCCAGTACTTC
CDR3: CASSLAGGLETQYF
J: TRBJ2-5
size: few
V: TRBV5-1
D: TRBD2

DNA: TGTGCCAGCAGAGTGGGGGGACAGGGGCTATACGAGCAGTACTTC
CDR3: CASRVGGQGLYEQYF
J: TRBJ2-7
size: NA
V: TRBV6-5
D: TRBD1

DNA: TGTGCCAGCAGTGGCCCCCTAGCGGGAGGTTTCAATGAGCAGTTCTTC
CDR3: CASSGPLAGGFNEQFF
J: TRBJ2-1
size: NA
V: TRBV28
D: TRBD2

DNA: TGTGCCAGTTGCCGACCGCGGGGAGGAGGAGAGACCCAGTACTTC
CDR3: CASCRPRGGGETQYF
J: TRBJ2-5
size: NA
V: TRBV7-8
D: NA

DNA: TGTGCCAGCAGTGGACTAGCGGGGGCCTACGAGCAGTACTTC
CDR3: CASSGLAGAYEQYF
J: TRBJ2-7
size: NA
V: TRBV7-2
D: TRBD2

DNA: TGTGCCAGCAGCGTCGCCGGGACAGCAAATCAGCCCCAGCATTTT
CDR3: CASSVAGTANQPQHF
J: TRBJ1-5
size: NA
V: TRBV9
D: TRBD1

DNA: TGTGCCAGCAGTGTACTAGCGACCTACAATGAGCAGTTCTTC
CDR3: CASSVLATYNEQFF
J: TRBJ2-1
size: NA
V: TRBV6-2/TRBV6-3
D: TRBD2

DNA: TGTGCCAGCAGCTGGGGCAGCTACGAGCAGTACTTC
CDR3: CASSWGSYEQYF
J: TRBJ2-7
size: once
V: TRBV5-6
D: NA

DNA: TGTGCCAGCAGTCTCGGGGATGCCTACGAGCAGTACTTC
CDR3: CASSLGDAYEQYF
J: TRBJ2-7
size: few
V: TRBV6-5
D: NA

DNA: TGTGCCAGCAGCGCGAACGCCGGGACATCACCCAATTCACCCCTCCACTTT
CDR3: CASSANAGTSPNSPLHF
J: TRBJ1-6
size: NA
V: TRBV7-9
D: NA

DNA: TGTGCCAGCAGTTACCCCTCGGCAGATACGCAGTATTTT
CDR3: CASSYPSADTQYF
J: TRBJ2-3
size: NA
V: TRBV6-5
D: NA

DNA: TGTGCCAGCAGTCGACAGGGGTATTACGAGCAGTACTTC
CDR3: CASSRQGYYEQYF
J: TRBJ2-7
size: NA
V: TRBV6-4
D: TRBD1

DNA: TGTGCCAGCAGCCCAAAAATGTGGCTTTACCAAGAGACCCAGTACTTC
CDR3: CASSPKMWLYQETQYF
J: TRBJ2-5
size: NA
V: TRBV9
D: NA

DNA: TGTGCCAGCAGTTCGGCGGGACCCTTTACCGGGGAGCTGTTTTTT
CDR3: CASSSAGPFTGELFF
J: TRBJ2-2
size: NA
V: TRBV6-2/TRBV6-3
D: NA

DNA: TGTGCCAGCAGCTCCCCTGGGGGGTCCTACGAGCAGTACTTC
CDR3: CASSSPGGSYEQYF
J: TRBJ2-7
size: once
V: TRBV5-5
D: NA

DNA: TGTGCCAGCAGCTTAGTACGGGGGACAGATACGCAGTATTTT
CDR3: CASSLVRGTDTQYF
J: TRBJ2-3
size: NA
V: TRBV7-9
D: NA

DNA: TGTGCCAGCAGCCAAGGTTCGGGGACCCAGTACTTC
CDR3: CASSQGSGTQYF
J: TRBJ2-5
size: few
V: TRBV3-1/TRBV3-2
D: NA

DNA: TGTGCCAGCAGCGTAAACAGCGGGGGGGCCGGTGGTGAGCAGTTCTTC
CDR3: CASSVNSGGAGGEQFF
J: TRBJ2-1
size: NA
V: TRBV9
D: TRBD2

DNA: TGCGCCAGCAGCTTGGGACTAGGATCCTACGAGCAGTACTTC
CDR3: CASSLGLGSYEQYF
J: TRBJ2-7
size: once
V: TRBV5-1
D: NA

DNA: TGTGCCAGCAGCCTCGGGGGCGGGACAGGGGATTTCTATGGCTACACCTTC
CDR3: CASSLGGGTGDFYGYTF
J: TRBJ1-2
size: NA
V: TRBV5-4
D: TRBD1

DNA: TGTGCCAGCAGGGGGGCCTACCGGGGTCCCCTCCACTTT
CDR3: CASRGAYRGPLHF
J: TRBJ1-6
size: NA
V: TRBV6-5
D: NA

DNA: TGTGCCAGCAGCTTAAGGGAGAGGCCCTCTGGAAACACCATATATTTT
CDR3: CASSLRERPSGNTIYF
J: TRBJ1-3
size: NA
V: TRBV7-9
D: NA

DNA: TGTGCCAGCAGCTGGACTAGCGGGACCGGATCCTACGAGCAGTACTTC
CDR3: CASSWTSGTGSYEQYF
J: TRBJ2-7
size: NA
V: TRBV7-2
D: TRBD2

DNA: TGTGCCATCAGGGTACAGGGGGCGGCTAACTATGGCTACACCTTC
CDR3: CAIRVQGAANYGYTF
J: TRBJ1-2
size: once
V: TRBV10-3
D: TRBD1

DNA: TGTGCCAGCAGACCGGAGGGCCCCTACGAGCAGTACTTC
CDR3: CASRPEGPYEQYF
J: TRBJ2-7
size: NA
V: TRBV28
D: NA

DNA: TGTGCCAGTAGTATCGATCAGGGGAGCGGAAACACCATATATTTT
CDR3: CASSIDQGSGNTIYF
J: TRBJ1-3
size: NA
V: TRBV19
D: NA

DNA: TGTGCCAGTAGTACGAGTTGGCAGGGGGTAACTGAAGCTTTCTTT
CDR3: CASSTSWQGVTEAFF
J: TRBJ1-1
size: NA
V: TRBV19
D: TRBD1

DNA: TGTGCCAGTAGTAATGTGGCGAACACTGAAGCTTTCTTT
CDR3: CASSNVANTEAFF
J: TRBJ1-1
size: NA
V: TRBV19
D: NA

DNA: TGCGCCAGCAGCCAGCAGACTAGCGGGATAAACAATGAGCAGTTCTTC
CDR3: CASSQQTSGINNEQFF
J: TRBJ2-1
size: NA
V: TRBV4-3
D: TRBD2

DNA: TGCAGCCCCTCAAGCCCCAGGGGATCCAACACCGGGGAGCTGTTTTTT
CDR3: CSPSSPRGSNTGELFF
J: TRBJ2-2
size: NA
V: TRBV29-1
D: NA